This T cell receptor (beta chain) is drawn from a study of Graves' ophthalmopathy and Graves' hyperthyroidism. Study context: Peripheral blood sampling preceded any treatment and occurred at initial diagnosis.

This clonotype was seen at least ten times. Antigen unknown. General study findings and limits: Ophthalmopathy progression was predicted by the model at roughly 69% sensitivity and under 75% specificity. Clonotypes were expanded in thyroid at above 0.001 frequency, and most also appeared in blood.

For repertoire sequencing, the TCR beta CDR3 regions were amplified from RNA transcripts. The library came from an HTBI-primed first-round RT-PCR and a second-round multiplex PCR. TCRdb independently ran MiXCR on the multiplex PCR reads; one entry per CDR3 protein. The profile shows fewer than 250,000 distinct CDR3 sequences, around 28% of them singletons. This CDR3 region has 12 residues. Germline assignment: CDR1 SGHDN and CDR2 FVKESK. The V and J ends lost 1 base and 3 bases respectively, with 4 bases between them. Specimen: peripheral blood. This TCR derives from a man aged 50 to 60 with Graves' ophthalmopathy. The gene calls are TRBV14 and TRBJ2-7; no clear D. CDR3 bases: TGTGCCAGCAGCCAAGCCGTCTACGAGCAGTACTTC. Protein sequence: CASSQAVYEQYF.